This T cell receptor beta chain was sequenced for a study of identical twins. V was clipped by 6 bases and J by 1 base, with 15 bases between them. The CDR3 sequence is 16 residues long. CDR1 is MNHNS, CDR2 SASEGT, per germline. TCRdb called the 5' RACE reads again in MiXCR, with one record for every CDR3 protein. The sample carries 500,000 to 650,000 distinct CDR3 sequences, around 22% recorded once. Another study also made use of these data, one on yellow fever vaccine responses in identical twins.

The specimen was CD4+ T cells sorted from blood. The rearrangement joins TRBV6-1 to TRBJ2-2, with D possibly being TRBD1 (6 bases). This clonotype originated in a woman between 18 and 29 years old in good health. CDR3 loop: CASSQQRTVNTGELFF. CDR3 in DNA: TGTGCCAGCAGCCAGCAAAGGACAGTGAACACCGGGGAGCTGTTTTTT.